A few counts support the clone carrying this T cell receptor beta chain. Processing released intraepithelial and lamina propria lymphocytes from the graft tissue. This sample is drawn from a study of graft-versus-host responses after intestinal transplantation. Study as a whole: Recipients uniformly received anti-thymocyte globulin induction, followed by tacrolimus and steroids for two to four years.

TCRdb keeps only in-frame clones here, not all; method: immunoSEQ multiplex PCR. The profile shows around 15,000 clones, approximately 70% of them singletons. Sequencing used ileum tissue, obtained 700 to 800 days after intestinal transplantation. The receptor comes from a human patient who received an intestinal transplant, so some T cells may come from the graft donor.

The CDR3 coding sequence is TGCGCCAGCAGCCCTTGGGGGGGGTCTAGCTCCTACGAGCAGTACTTC. Its translation is CASSPWGGSSSYEQYF. The chain couples TRBV5-1 to TRBJ2-7, with 7 bases lining up with TRBD2. J lost 0 bases, V lost 4 bases, and 10 bases had no gene match. This CDR3 has 16 residues. The germline V gene has CDR1 SGHRS and CDR2 YFSETQ.